Below are 10 T cell receptor beta chains sequenced from a single sample in a study of T cell responses to AZD1222 COVID-19 vaccine. Sequencing used immunoSEQ multiplex PCR; TCRdb keeps in-frame clones, though not all of them. There are about 120,000 clones in the sample; around 91% occur only once, and about 1.5% lies in the top ten. This material consisted of peripheral blood, taken on day 0 of AZD1222 vaccination. These receptors all come from an adult in good health.

The chain is built from TRBV15 and TRBJ2-3; D is unresolved. Per germline, CDR1 LNHNV and CDR2 YYDKDF (reference sequence). The CDR3 is 13 residues long. Trimming took off 7 bases at V and 1 base at J, with 9 bases between the two ends. CDR3 nucleotides: TGTGCCACCAACGACGGCGGCACAGATACGCAGTATTTT. Protein: CATNDGGTDTQYF.

This clone was observed a single time. V usage is TRBV7-2 and J usage is TRBJ2-1; TRBD2 agrees at 15 bases. The length of the CDR3 is 18 residues. Losses at the gene ends were 5 bases for V and 4 bases for J; bases not matched to a gene: 9. CDR1 is SGHTA and CDR2 is FQGNSA in the germline V gene. This CDR3 reads CASSPGLAGGLVYNEQFF. The CDR3 DNA reads TGTGCCAGCAGCCCCGGACTAGCGGGGGGGTTGGTGTACAATGAGCAGTTCTTC.

This clone was seen a handful of times. The CDR3 nucleotides read TGTGCCAGCAGCTCGGGACACAGCAATGAAAAACTGTTTTTT. As protein: CASSSGHSNEKLFF. This chain connects TRBV13 to TRBJ1-4, with D perhaps matching TRBD1 (6 bases). The CDR3 consists of 14 residues. Germline assignment: CDR1 PRHDT and CDR2 FYEKMQ (reference sequence). Trimming took 4 bases from V and 5 from J, leaving 11 bases between them.

This chain joins TRBV12-5 and TRBJ1-1, with unresolved D. Germline CDR1 and CDR2: LGHNT and FRNRAP. The germline V and J ends were trimmed by 7 bases and 8 bases, with 17 bases remaining between them. This CDR3 spans 13 amino acids. In DNA form, the CDR3 reads TGTGCTAGTGCTCCGATGGGAACAGACGAAGCTTTCTTT. This gives the protein CASAPMGTDEAFF.

The chain combines TRBV5-6 with TRBJ2-7, with TRBD1 matching 7 bases. The length of the CDR3 is 14 residues. The V gene end was trimmed by 4 bases and the J gene end by 3 bases; junction bases not matched to a gene: 7. CDR1 SGHDT and CDR2 YYEEEE come from the germline V gene. DNA of the CDR3: TGTGCCAGCAGCCGGCCTCGACAGGGCTACGAGCAGTACGTC. As protein: CASSRPRQGYEQYV.

This clone has a single count. The chain uses TRBV4-2 and TRBJ2-5; 7 positions match TRBD1. CDR1 is LGHNA and CDR2 is YNFKEQ in the germline V gene. This CDR3 spans 16 amino acids. With 1 base clipped from V and 0 bases from J, the junction kept 5 bases outside the gene matches. Written as DNA, the CDR3 is TGTGCCAGCAGCCAAGGTACGACAGGGAACCAAGAGACCCAGTACTTC. It is translated as CASSQGTTGNQETQYF.

The chain is built from TRBV19 and TRBJ1-4, with D maybe TRBD1 (5 bases). Deletions cut 6 bases from V and 2 bases from J, with 16 bases between. Per germline, CDR1 LNHDA and CDR2 SQIVND (reference sequence). The CDR3 length is 16 residues. This CDR3 is CASRTVGVGTNEKLFF. CDR3 DNA sequence: TGTGCCAGTAGGACTGTGGGGGTCGGTACTAATGAAAAACTGTTTTTT.

This chain connects TRBV10-3 to TRBJ1-6, with D tentatively TRBD1 (5 bases). CDR1 and CDR2 (germline): ENHRY, SYGVKD. V was clipped by 6 bases and J by 7 bases, with 13 bases between them. The CDR3 has 14 amino acids. As DNA, the CDR3 is TGTGCCATCAGGGGGACCGGGTGGAATTCACCCCTCCACTTT. The encoded protein is CAIRGTGWNSPLHF.

The chain employs TRBV2 and TRBJ1-2, with a tentative D call TRBD1 (5 bases). CDR1 SNHLY and CDR2 FYNNEI come from the germline V gene. V lost 3 bases and J lost 2, with 10 bases in between. The CDR3 totals 14 residues. CDR3 loop: CASSEGHQNYGYTF. The DNA for the CDR3 is TGTGCCAGCAGTGAGGGGCACCAGAACTATGGCTACACCTTC.

The chain couples TRBV6-5 to TRBJ2-1; 7 bases align to TRBD2. CDR1 is MNHEY, CDR2 SVGAGI, per germline. This CDR3 has 15 residues. V trimming: 5 bases; J trimming: 2 bases; junction bases outside the gene matches: 6. The CDR3 loop reads CASSTLAGTYNEQFF. CDR3 in DNA: TGTGCCAGCAGTACATTAGCGGGCACCTACAATGAGCAGTTCTTC.